This T cell receptor beta chain originates from a study of blood T cell repertoires in COVID-19. Study-level information: PBMCs, B-cell-depleted T cells, or T cells were the source of the cDNA or gDNA that made up the material.

In the authors' methods: It was from reference gene primer amplification that nucleated cell counts were estimated. Clones were sequenced by immunoSEQ multiplex PCR, and TCRdb holds only the in-frame ones, with some missing. D and trimming come from the DNA, and the V and J calls and clone size come from that table. The sample shows around 170,000 clones, about 83% of them seen only once. The clonotype originates from an older man who had recovered from COVID-19. Material for sequencing was peripheral blood.

CDR3 coding DNA: TGTGCCAGCAGTACACAGAGGAACACTGAAGCTTTCTTT. Its protein is CASSTQRNTEAFF. J is TRBJ1-1 and V is TRBV6-5; unclear D gene. The germline V and J ends were trimmed by 5 bases and 1 base, with 8 bases remaining between them. Germline values: CDR1 MNHEY, CDR2 SVGAGI. The CDR3 totals 13 residues.